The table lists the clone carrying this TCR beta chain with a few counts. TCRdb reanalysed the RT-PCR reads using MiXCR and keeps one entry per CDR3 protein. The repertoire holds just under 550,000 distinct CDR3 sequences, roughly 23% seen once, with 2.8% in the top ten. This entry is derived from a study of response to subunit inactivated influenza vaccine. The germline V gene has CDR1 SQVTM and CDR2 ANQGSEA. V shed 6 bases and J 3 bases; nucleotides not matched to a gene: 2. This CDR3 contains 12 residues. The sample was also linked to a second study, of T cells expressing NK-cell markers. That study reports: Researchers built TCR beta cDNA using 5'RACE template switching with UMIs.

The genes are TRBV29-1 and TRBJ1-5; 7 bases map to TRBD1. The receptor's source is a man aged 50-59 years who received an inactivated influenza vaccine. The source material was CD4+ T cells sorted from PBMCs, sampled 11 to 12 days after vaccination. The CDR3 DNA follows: TGCAGCGTACAGGGGTACAATCAGCCCCAGCATTTT. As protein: CSVQGYNQPQHF.